These T cell receptor beta chains were read from a single sample in a study of beta chain features in type 1 diabetes. Generated by immunoSEQ multiplex PCR, the TCRdb table keeps only in-frame clones and is missing some. The table has 860,000 or so clones, roughly 15% seen once. The sample comprised naive CD4+ T cells from blood. These receptor sequences come from a woman aged 18-35 years in good health. The CDR3 runs from the conserved cysteine through the conserved F or W. Fields, in order: V gene, D gene, J gene, clone size, CDR3 DNA, CDR3 protein. The D gene is left open where the match is weak. A clone size is listed for some rows: how often the clone was seen (once, few, many), or a class if it is expanded.

V: TRBV7-9
D: -
J: TRBJ1-1
size: few
DNA: TGTGCCAGCAGCTTAGTACGTACAATGAACACTGAAGCTTTCTTT
CDR3: CASSLVRTMNTEAFF

V: TRBV21-1
D: -
J: TRBJ2-1
size: -
DNA: TGTGCCAGCAGGAAACGGGGAAGGGTATACAATGAGCAGTTCTTC
CDR3: CASRKRGRVYNEQFF

V: TRBV9
D: -
J: TRBJ2-6
size: few
DNA: TGTGCCAGCAGCGTAGGGGTTTCCCTCTCTGGGGCCAACGTCCTGACTTTC
CDR3: CASSVGVSLSGANVLTF

V: TRBV4-2
D: TRBD2
J: TRBJ2-1
size: few
DNA: TGTGCCAGCAGCCAAGAGTGGCTAGCGGTTTACAATGAGCAGTTCTTC
CDR3: CASSQEWLAVYNEQFF

V: TRBV27
D: TRBD2
J: TRBJ2-1
size: -
DNA: TGTGCCAGCAGTCCACCGAGGACTAGCGGTTACAATGAGCAGTTCTTC
CDR3: CASSPPRTSGYNEQFF

V: TRBV5-6
D: TRBD2
J: TRBJ2-3
size: -
DNA: TGTGCCAGCAGCTTGAGACTAGCGGTAGATACGCAGTATTTT
CDR3: CASSLRLAVDTQYF

V: TRBV5-1
D: -
J: TRBJ1-2
size: -
DNA: TGCGCCAGCAGCTTGGCTGAGACTGAGTATGGCTACACCTTC
CDR3: CASSLAETEYGYTF

V: TRBV4-1
D: -
J: TRBJ2-1
size: -
DNA: TGCGCCAGCAGCCCAGAAGGGAGCTCCTACAATGAGCAGTTCTTC
CDR3: CASSPEGSSYNEQFF

V: TRBV5-1
D: -
J: TRBJ2-3
size: -
DNA: TGCGCCAGCAGCTCATTCCTCACAGATACGCAGTATTTT
CDR3: CASSSFLTDTQYF

V: TRBV6-6
D: TRBD2
J: TRBJ2-7
size: -
DNA: TGTGCCAGCAGTTACTCGGGGACTAGCGGGTCCTACGAGCAGTACTTC
CDR3: CASSYSGTSGSYEQYF

V: TRBV14
D: TRBD1
J: TRBJ2-7
size: few
DNA: TGTGCCAGCAGCCTCTATGGACAGGGCTACGAGCAGTACTTC
CDR3: CASSLYGQGYEQYF

V: TRBV6-6
D: -
J: TRBJ2-5
size: -
DNA: TGTGCCAGCAGTTACCAGCACGGTGGGTCAGAGACCCAGTACTTC
CDR3: CASSYQHGGSETQYF

V: TRBV6-8
D: -
J: TRBJ2-1
size: few
DNA: TGTGCCAGCAGTTACTCGCTTATGGCCTCCTACAATGAGCAGTTCTTC
CDR3: CASSYSLMASYNEQFF

V: TRBV7-2
D: -
J: TRBJ1-1
size: few
DNA: TGTGCCAGCAGCCCCGGTACGGTAAGGGCCACTGAAGCTTTCTTT
CDR3: CASSPGTVRATEAFF

V: TRBV5-4
D: TRBD2
J: TRBJ2-1
size: few
DNA: TGTGCCAGCAGCGCCCAGCTAGCGGGAGGGGGCAATGAGCAGTTCTTC
CDR3: CASSAQLAGGGNEQFF

V: TRBV6-5
D: -
J: TRBJ2-3
size: few
DNA: TGTGCCAGCACCCCGCGGGGACTGGGTACAGATACGCAGTATTTT
CDR3: CASTPRGLGTDTQYF

V: TRBV19
D: -
J: TRBJ1-2
size: -
DNA: TGTGCCAGTAGTATAACGGCAGGGAGCTATGGCTACACCTTC
CDR3: CASSITAGSYGYTF

V: TRBV28
D: -
J: TRBJ2-1
size: -
DNA: TGTGCCAGCAGATCTCCACAGGGCTTCAACAATGAGCAGTTCTTC
CDR3: CASRSPQGFNNEQFF

V: TRBV5-1
D: TRBD2
J: TRBJ2-5
size: -
DNA: TGCGCCAGCAGCCCCTTACTAGCGGGAGGAGCACAAGAGACCCAGTACTTC
CDR3: CASSPLLAGGAQETQYF

V: TRBV19
D: TRBD2
J: TRBJ2-5
size: -
DNA: TGTGCCAGCTCCGGACTAGCGGGAAGGGAGACCCAGTACTTC
CDR3: CASSGLAGRETQYF

V: TRBV6-5
D: -
J: TRBJ1-6
size: few
DNA: TGTGCCAGCAGGGGGACTAACCAAAATTCACCCCTCCACTTT
CDR3: CASRGTNQNSPLHF

V: TRBV4-1
D: -
J: TRBJ2-5
size: -
DNA: TGCGCCAGCAGCCAAGTCGGAGGAGAGACCCAGTACTTC
CDR3: CASSQVGGETQYF

V: TRBV10-3
D: -
J: TRBJ2-7
size: -
DNA: TGTGCCATCGGTGAGTCGAGGGACCACGAGCAGTACTTC
CDR3: CAIGESRDHEQYF

V: TRBV5-1
D: -
J: TRBJ2-3
size: -
DNA: TGCGCCAGCAGCTGGGGGAGCACAGATACGCAGTATTTT
CDR3: CASSWGSTDTQYF

V: TRBV18
D: -
J: TRBJ1-2
size: few
DNA: TGTGCCAGCTCACCATCGGGTGCAGAAAAGTTCTATGGCTACACCTTC
CDR3: CASSPSGAEKFYGYTF

V: TRBV7-2
D: -
J: TRBJ2-7
size: few
DNA: TGTGCCAGCAGCTTAGCGGAGGAGGGACGCGAGCAGTACTTC
CDR3: CASSLAEEGREQYF

V: TRBV7-9
D: TRBD1
J: TRBJ1-1
size: -
DNA: TGTGCCAGCAGCCGACCTACAGGGGTAAGCACTGAAGCTTTCTTT
CDR3: CASSRPTGVSTEAFF

V: TRBV6-6
D: TRBD2
J: TRBJ2-2
size: -
DNA: TGTGCCAGCAGGTCGGGACTAGCGGGGAACACCGGGGAGCTGTTTTTT
CDR3: CASRSGLAGNTGELFF

V: TRBV28
D: TRBD2
J: TRBJ2-7
size: few
DNA: TGTGCCAGCAGTCAACGACTAGCGGGAACCTACGAGCAGTACTTC
CDR3: CASSQRLAGTYEQYF

V: TRBV4-3
D: -
J: TRBJ2-3
size: few
DNA: TGCGCCAGCAGCCAGCAGCCTGCTAGCACAGATACGCAGTATTTT
CDR3: CASSQQPASTDTQYF

V: TRBV4-3
D: -
J: TRBJ2-7
size: once
DNA: TGCGCCAGCAGCCAAGTCCCGGCAGGTCTTGGCGAGCAGTACTTC
CDR3: CASSQVPAGLGEQYF

V: TRBV7-3
D: TRBD2
J: TRBJ2-3
size: few
DNA: TGTGCCAGCAGCTTAATCGGGAGGATCACAGATACGCAGTATTTT
CDR3: CASSLIGRITDTQYF

V: TRBV10-3
D: -
J: TRBJ2-2
size: many
DNA: TGTGCCATCTCTTCCGTAGGGGAGCTGTTTTTT
CDR3: CAISSVGELFF

V: TRBV7-3
D: TRBD1
J: TRBJ2-3
size: few
DNA: TGTGCCAGCAGCTTAGGGACAGGGGGAGGGTCGCAGTATTTT
CDR3: CASSLGTGGGSQYF

V: TRBV7-2
D: -
J: TRBJ2-5
size: few
DNA: TGTGCCAGCAGCCGAAATAGCGGAGAGACCCAGTACTTC
CDR3: CASSRNSGETQYF

V: TRBV6-6
D: TRBD2
J: TRBJ2-7
size: few
DNA: TGTGCCAGCTTTAGCGGGACCTCCTACGAGCAGTACTTC
CDR3: CASFSGTSYEQYF

V: TRBV5-1
D: TRBD1
J: TRBJ2-1
size: few
DNA: TGCGCCAGCAGCTTTTTTGGACAGGAGGTATCCAATGAGCAGTTCTTC
CDR3: CASSFFGQEVSNEQFF

V: TRBV7-2
D: -
J: TRBJ2-1
size: -
DNA: TGTGCCAGCAGCTTAGCTGGCAGAATCTACAATGAGCAGTTCTTC
CDR3: CASSLAGRIYNEQFF

V: TRBV6-5
D: TRBD1
J: TRBJ2-1
size: -
DNA: TGTGCCAGCAGTATGACAGGGGGCGCGACTAGCCCGTTCTTC
CDR3: CASSMTGGATSPFF

V: TRBV19
D: -
J: TRBJ2-1
size: few
DNA: TGTGCCAGCGGGATCGTGGAGCAGTTCTTC
CDR3: CASGIVEQFF

V: TRBV6-1
D: -
J: TRBJ1-1
size: few
DNA: TGTGCCAGCAGTGAATGGACGGAGATAAACACTGAAGCTTTCTTT
CDR3: CASSEWTEINTEAFF

V: TRBV19
D: TRBD1
J: TRBJ2-5
size: -
DNA: TGTGCCAGCGCCGGGACAGGGGTAGAGACCCAGTACTTC
CDR3: CASAGTGVETQYF

V: TRBV28
D: TRBD1
J: TRBJ1-5
size: -
DNA: TGTGCCAGCAGTTTGGGACAGGGGGCAGGAAGGCCCCAGCATTTT
CDR3: CASSLGQGAGRPQHF

V: TRBV5-1
D: -
J: TRBJ2-5
size: -
DNA: TGCGCCAGCCTGGGAGAGACCCAGTACTTC
CDR3: CASLGETQYF

V: TRBV28
D: TRBD2
J: TRBJ2-7
size: few
DNA: TGTGCCAGCAGGGGTACTAGCGGAAGCTCCTACGAGCAGTACTTC
CDR3: CASRGTSGSSYEQYF

V: TRBV7-6
D: TRBD1
J: TRBJ2-7
size: few
DNA: TGTGCCAGCAGCACGGCGGCAGGGACAGGAGCCTACGAGCAGTACTTC
CDR3: CASSTAAGTGAYEQYF

V: TRBV6-6
D: TRBD1
J: TRBJ1-5
size: -
DNA: TGTGCCAGCAGGACAGGGTATAGCAATCAGCCCCAGCATTTT
CDR3: CASRTGYSNQPQHF

V: TRBV7-8
D: -
J: TRBJ1-5
size: -
DNA: TGTGCCAGCAGCTCGACAGAAGCGGGTCAGCCCCAGCATTTT
CDR3: CASSSTEAGQPQHF

V: TRBV28
D: -
J: TRBJ2-7
size: -
DNA: TGTGCCAGCAGTTCAACCTACGAGCAGTACTTC
CDR3: CASSSTYEQYF

V: TRBV15
D: -
J: TRBJ1-5
size: -
DNA: TGTGCCACCAGCAGAGTACTGAGGACAGTGGGGAGTCAGCCCCAGCATTTT
CDR3: CATSRVLRTVGSQPQHF

V: TRBV18
D: -
J: TRBJ1-2
size: few
DNA: TGTGCCAGCTCACTAAGACAGGAGCCTAACTATGGCTACACCTTC
CDR3: CASSLRQEPNYGYTF

V: TRBV7-3
D: TRBD2
J: TRBJ2-2
size: few
DNA: TGTGCCAGCAGCCGGACTAGCGGGAGGCCCGGGGAGCTGTTTTTT
CDR3: CASSRTSGRPGELFF

V: TRBV14
D: -
J: TRBJ2-7
size: -
DNA: TGTGCCAGCAGCCCGGGAAACCTTGAGCAGTACTTC
CDR3: CASSPGNLEQYF